This T cell receptor (beta chain) was identified during a study of blood T cell repertoires in COVID-19. CDR1 and CDR2 (germline): LGHDT, YNNKEL (reference sequence). J gave up 6 bases and V 0 bases, and 5 bases lay outside the gene matches. The CDR3 is 16 amino acids. Method: immunoSEQ multiplex PCR; TCRdb's copy keeps in-frame clones and lacks some. The sample carries hundreds of thousands of clones, around 88% recorded once. V gene TRBV3-1 (or the pseudogene TRBV3-2) combines with J gene TRBJ2-2; TRBD1 aligns across 9 bases. Sequencing used peripheral blood. The TCR was taken from a woman aged 55-69 years with COVID-19, enrolled during active disease. The CDR3, as DNA: TGTGCCAGCAGCCAAGAGGTACAGGGGGCTTCCGGGGAGCTGTTTTTT. It specifies CASSQEVQGASGELFF.